This TCR beta chain is drawn from a study of T cell responses to AZD1222 COVID-19 vaccine. As concerns this clone: Its antigen remains unknown.

Overall study findings and caveats: Donors skewed white British and female; clonal diversity was possibly underestimated.

Assay used: immunoSEQ multiplex PCR; TCRdb lists only in-frame clones, some missing. The data contain around 72,000 clones, roughly four fifths of them seen just once; the ten biggest clones take up more than 5%. Germline V gene data show CDR1 as SGHVS and CDR2 as FQNEAQ. The CDR3 contains 16 residues. J was trimmed by 4 bases and V by 1 base; bases with no gene match: 7. The V call is TRBV7-8, the J call TRBJ2-5, with TRBD2 matching over 9 bases. The sequenced sample was peripheral blood, obtained on day 0 of AZD1222 vaccination. This sequence originates from an adult in good health. This CDR3 reads CASSLEAGGLRETQYF. The CDR3 DNA follows: TGTGCCAGCAGCTTAGAGGCGGGGGGGCTGCGAGAGACCCAGTACTTC.